This TCR beta chain appears in the sequencing data of a study of OX40 agonist ivuxolimab in advanced cancers. The CDR3 covers 14 residues. Germline assignment: CDR1 SGHAT and CDR2 FQDESV (reference sequence). V was pared by 4 bases and J by 0 bases, with 8 bases between. Assay: immunoSEQ multiplex PCR; the TCRdb copy retains only in-frame clones and omits some. Of fewer than 35,000 clones listed, about four fifths were seen once; the top ten hold about 20%. This receptor was identified in an adult with an advanced solid tumor such as melanoma, head and neck, liver or kidney cancer. V is TRBV11-1 and J is TRBJ2-3; no reliable D call. The sequenced sample was CD4+ or CD8+ T cells sorted from blood, obtained in a trial of the OX40 agonist ivuxolimab. In nucleotides, the CDR3 is TGTGCCAGCAGCTCGCCGACCAGCACAGATACGCAGTATTTT. The encoded protein is CASSSPTSTDTQYF.